This T cell receptor beta chain was sequenced for a study of CXCR3-negative and CXCR3-positive naive CD8 T cells. The TRB libraries of cDNA were built by UMI-labeled 5' RACE. With the 5' RACE reads reprocessed, TCRdb shows one record per CDR3 protein and no DNA. Here the sample table reports some 53,000 distinct CDR3 sequences. Looked up from germline, CDR1 is LNHNV and CDR2 is YYDKDF (reference sequence). CDR3 length: 17 amino acids. Broader study findings: More hydrophobic TRB CDR3s occurred in CXCR3-positive than in CXCR3-negative naive cells.

As concerns this clonotype: Its target is unknown.

The source material was naive CXCR3+ CD8+ T cells from blood. The sample's subset: CD45RO-CCR7+CD27+CD95- naive CD8+ T cells expressing CXCR3 (TNR3+). The TCR sequence derives from a human donor in good health. Some clones in this sample may be carry-over from other donors' samples. This chain links TRBV15 with TRBJ2-5; TCRdb gives TRBD2 as the D gene, but with no DNA this cannot be confirmed. The CDR3 is CATSRDQRGVVQETQYF.